The next 4 T cell receptor beta chains were all read from a single sample in a study of shared clonotypes between healthy human individuals. Repertoires were generated with immunoSEQ multiplex PCR, while TCRdb's copy carries only in-frame clones and drops some. The sample carries fewer than 3 million clones, just under 95% recorded once. The sequencing sample was made of naive CD4+ T cells from PBMCs. Subset meaning: CD45RA+ positively selected. The receptors derive from a young man in good health. Some clones in this sample may be carry-over from other donors' samples.

The V call is TRBV6-6, the J call TRBJ1-5; TRBD1 is a possible D gene (5 bases). Germline CDR1 is MNHNY and CDR2 is SVGAGI (reference sequence). Trimming took off 2 bases at V and 7 bases at J, with 12 bases between the two ends. The CDR3 sequence is 14 residues long. CDR3 DNA: TGTGCCAGCAGTTACCCTGGGACGGCACAGCCCCAGCATTTT. Translating gives CASSYPGTAQPQHF.

The chain is built from TRBV27 and TRBJ2-7; 12 nucleotides agree with TRBD2. The CDR3 is 19 amino acids. V lost 5 bases to trimming and J lost 5 bases; unmatched junction nucleotides: 19. From germline, CDR1 is MNHEY and CDR2 SMNVEV (reference sequence). The CDR3 spells CASSPALAGGPRGRDEQYF. Written as DNA, the CDR3 is TGTGCCAGCAGTCCCGCGCTAGCGGGAGGGCCAAGAGGTAGGGACGAGCAGTACTTC.

Remarks on this clone: One base away lies a much larger clone, so this may be a sequencing read error. Other DNA sequences from this sample encode an identical CDR3 as well. The chain uses TRBV28 and TRBJ1-5; no clear D. The CDR3 contains 13 residues. Trimming removed 3 bases from V and 0 bases from J, with 3 bases in between. Germline CDR1 is MDHEN and CDR2 is SYDVKM. CDR3 sequence (DNA): TGTGCCAGCAGTTTCGATAGCAATCAGCCCCAGCATTTT. It codes for CASSFDSNQPQHF.

The V and J genes are TRBV28 and TRBJ2-2, with D maybe TRBD1 (6 bases). The CDR3 covers 14 residues. Germline-derived CDR1 and CDR2 are MDHEN and SYDVKM. V shed 3 bases and J shed 3 bases, with 8 bases lying between them. This CDR3 reads CASSLPGDTGELFF. CDR3 sequence (DNA): TGTGCCAGCAGTTTGCCAGGGGACACCGGGGAGCTGTTTTTT.